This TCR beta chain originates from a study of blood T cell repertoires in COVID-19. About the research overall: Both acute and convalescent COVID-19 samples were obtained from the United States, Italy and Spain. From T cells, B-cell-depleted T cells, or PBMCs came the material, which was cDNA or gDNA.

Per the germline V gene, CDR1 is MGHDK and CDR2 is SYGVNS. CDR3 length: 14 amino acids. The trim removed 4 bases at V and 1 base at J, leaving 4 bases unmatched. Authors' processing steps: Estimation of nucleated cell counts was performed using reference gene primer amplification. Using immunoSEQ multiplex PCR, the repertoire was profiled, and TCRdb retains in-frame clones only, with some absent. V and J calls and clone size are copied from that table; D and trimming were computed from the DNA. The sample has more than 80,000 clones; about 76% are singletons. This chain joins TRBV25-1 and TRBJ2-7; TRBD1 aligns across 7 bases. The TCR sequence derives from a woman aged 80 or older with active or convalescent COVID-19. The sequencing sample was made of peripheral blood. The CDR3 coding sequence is TGTGCCAGCAGTGCCCGACAGGGATCCTACGAGCAGTACTTC. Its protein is CASSARQGSYEQYF.